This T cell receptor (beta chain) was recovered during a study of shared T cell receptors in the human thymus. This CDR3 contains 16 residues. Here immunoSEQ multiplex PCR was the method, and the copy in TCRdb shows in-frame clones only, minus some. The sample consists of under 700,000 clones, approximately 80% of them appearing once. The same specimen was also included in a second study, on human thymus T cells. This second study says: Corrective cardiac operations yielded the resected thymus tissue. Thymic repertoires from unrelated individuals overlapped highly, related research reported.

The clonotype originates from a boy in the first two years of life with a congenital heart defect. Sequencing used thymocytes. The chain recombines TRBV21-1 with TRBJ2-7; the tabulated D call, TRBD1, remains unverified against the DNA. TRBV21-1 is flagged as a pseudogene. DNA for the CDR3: TGTGCCAGCAGCTCTTCCCCTGGGACAGGGGACTACGAGCAGTACTTC. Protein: CASSSSPGTGDYEQYF.